Below, one T cell receptor (beta chain) is given with its context. The antigen remains unidentified. This record comes from a study of cytomegalovirus exposure and HLA in healthy donors. Study results and limitations: The authors enumerated over 150 TCR beta chains as linked to cytomegalovirus. Presence/absence analyses took donor sequencing depth as roughly uniform. According to an earlier analysis, most TCR beta V segments yielded productive rearrangements about 87% or about 30% of the time.

CDR1 and CDR2 (germline): SGHRS, YFSETQ. The CDR3 consists of 14 residues. V lost 2 bases to trimming and J lost 6 bases, with 13 bases between them. The primer mix had 60 Vbeta and 13 Jbeta primers. Assay used: immunoSEQ multiplex PCR; TCRdb lists only in-frame clones, some missing. Its table lists 50,000 to 75,000 clones. This clonotype was sampled from a woman aged 18-29 years in good health and CMV-seronegative. Material for sequencing was PBMCs. The chain recombines TRBV5-1 with TRBJ2-3; D ambiguous. The CDR3 sequence is CASSLGEAKDTQYF. Written as DNA, the CDR3 is TGCGCCAGCAGCTTAGGTGAGGCCAAGGATACGCAGTATTTT.